The rows below give T cell receptor beta chains drawn from one sample of a study of blood T cell repertoires in COVID-19. Sequencing used immunoSEQ multiplex PCR; TCRdb keeps in-frame clones, though not all of them. Among 70,000 to 80,000 clones listed, around 80% were seen once. The sample taken for sequencing was peripheral blood. Receptor source: a human donor in a cohort sampled during active COVID-19. Both conserved end residues are part of each CDR3. D genes are given only for firm matches. Size is stated for part of the rows, as once, few or many counts, or as a class when the clone is expanded.

J gene,clone size,V gene,D gene,CDR3 protein,CDR3 DNA
TRBJ2-1,.,TRBV4-1,.,CASSQFLLADNEQFF,TGCGCCAGCAGCCAATTCCTACTCGCTGACAATGAGCAGTTCTTC
TRBJ2-7,.,TRBV4-2,TRBD2,CASSRNPGTSYEQYF,TGTGCCAGCAGCCGGAACCCCGGGACTAGTTACGAGCAGTACTTC
TRBJ2-7,few,TRBV28,TRBD1,CASSSDRVRYEQYF,TGTGCCAGCAGTTCGGACAGGGTAAGGTACGAGCAGTACTTC
TRBJ2-3,few,TRBV2,TRBD1,CASTEEGQGADTQYF,TGTGCCAGCACCGAAGAGGGACAGGGAGCAGATACGCAGTATTTT
TRBJ2-5,.,TRBV24-1,TRBD2,CATSDAGTSGSRETQYF,TGTGCCACCAGTGACGCCGGGACTAGCGGGAGTAGGGAGACCCAGTACTTC
TRBJ1-6,.,TRBV6-1,.,CASSEARGNNSPLHF,TGTGCCAGCAGTGAAGCCAGGGGAAATAATTCACCCCTCCACTTT
TRBJ2-7,.,TRBV7-2,.,CASSLDRSSYEQYF,TGTGCCAGCAGCTTAGACAGGAGCTCCTACGAGCAGTACTTC
TRBJ1-1,once,TRBV5-8,TRBD1,CASSSGQEATEAFF,TGTGCCAGCAGCTCCGGACAGGAGGCCACTGAAGCTTTCTTT
TRBJ2-7,.,TRBV6-2/TRBV6-3,.,CASSYLLLYYEQYF,TGTGCCAGCAGTTACCTCCTGTTGTACTACGAGCAGTACTTC
TRBJ2-1,.,TRBV11-2,.,CASSFLTGSYNEQFF,TGTGCCAGCAGCTTCCTGACAGGATCCTACAATGAGCAGTTCTTC
TRBJ1-1,.,TRBV30,.,CAWTAGRYTEAFF,TGTGCCTGGACGGCGGGCAGGTACACTGAAGCTTTCTTT
TRBJ2-5,.,TRBV18,TRBD1,CASYPTGQETQYF,TGTGCCAGCTACCCGACAGGGCAAGAGACCCAGTACTTC
TRBJ1-2,.,TRBV28,.,CASSRGRPWGYTF,TGTGCCAGCAGCCGCGGCAGACCATGGGGCTACACCTTC
TRBJ1-6,.,TRBV4-3,TRBD1,CASSQEMTGGNSPLHF,TGCGCCAGCAGCCAAGAGATGACAGGGGGGAATTCACCCCTCCACTTT
TRBJ1-5,.,TRBV9,TRBD1,CASSGGTGDQPQHF,TGTGCCAGCAGCGGAGGGACAGGGGATCAGCCCCAGCATTTT
TRBJ1-4,.,TRBV4-1,TRBD1,CASSYRTGDSEKLFF,TGCGCCAGCAGCTATAGGACAGGGGACAGTGAAAAACTGTTTTTT
TRBJ1-1,.,TRBV5-4,TRBD1,CASSLGQGTPGAFF,TGTGCCAGCAGCTTGGGACAGGGGACCCCTGGCGCTTTCTTT
TRBJ2-5,.,TRBV7-2,TRBD2,CASSFHAGVETQYF,TGTGCCAGCAGCTTCCACGCGGGAGTCGAGACCCAGTACTTC
TRBJ1-4,.,TRBV24-1,.,CATSPKGQANEKLFF,TGTGCCACCAGTCCGAAGGGGCAGGCTAATGAAAAACTGTTTTTT
TRBJ1-4,.,TRBV6-5,TRBD1,CASRGGLGEKLFF,TGTGCCAGCAGAGGGGGCCTAGGTGAAAAACTGTTTTTT
TRBJ1-4,.,TRBV11-3,TRBD1,CASSPGTGFEKLFF,TGTGCCAGCAGTCCCGGGACAGGGTTTGAAAAACTGTTTTTT
TRBJ1-2,few,TRBV6-2/TRBV6-3,.,CASSSRTGIYAF,TGTGCCAGCAGTTCCCGGACGGGGATCTACGCCTTC
TRBJ2-7,.,TRBV6-2/TRBV6-3,.,CASSRPTTTHEQYF,TGTGCCAGCAGTCGCCCGACTACTACCCACGAGCAGTACTTC
TRBJ2-2,few,TRBV7-2,.,CASSLARQFTGELFF,TGTGCCAGCAGCTTAGCGCGGCAATTCACCGGGGAGCTGTTTTTT
TRBJ2-7,many,TRBV9,TRBD2,CASSGSGGHEQYF,TGTGCCAGCAGCGGGAGCGGGGGACACGAGCAGTACTTC
TRBJ2-5,.,TRBV18,TRBD2,CASSPVAGGPRETQYF,TGTGCCAGCTCACCAGTGGCGGGGGGGCCCCGTGAGACCCAGTACTTC
TRBJ2-7,few,TRBV11-2,TRBD1,CASSFTSGGFGYEQYF,TGTGCCAGCAGCTTTACCTCAGGGGGCTTCGGGTACGAGCAGTACTTC
TRBJ1-1,.,TRBV6-5,TRBD1,CASKPSRTGGTEAFF,TGTGCCAGTAAGCCCTCCCGGACAGGGGGCACTGAAGCTTTCTTT
TRBJ1-6,.,TRBV2,.,CASSEGYSISYNSPLHF,TGTGCCAGCAGTGAAGGGTACTCCATCTCCTATAATTCACCCCTCCACTTT
TRBJ2-3,.,TRBV23-1,TRBD2,CASSLPNLSASGATSDTQYF,TGCGCCAGCAGTCTCCCCAATCTGTCGGCGAGCGGGGCGACATCAGATACGCAGTATTTT
TRBJ2-1,.,TRBV12-3/TRBV12-4,.,CASTPLGVGEQFF,TGTGCCAGCACTCCCCTAGGGGTTGGTGAGCAGTTCTTC